This TCR beta chain was sequenced in a study of blood T cells in healthy people across ages. Regarding the study as a whole: The unknown donor CMV status may have confounded expanded clonotype changes.

Combining a sample-barcoded 5' primer with a J-beta primer mix, a second PCR ran for roughly 6 to 11 cycles. TCRdb analysed the 5' RACE reads with MiXCR anew, one entry per CDR3 protein. The repertoire includes fewer than 1,000,000 distinct CDR3 sequences, 44% of them detected once, and approximately 20% sits in the top ten. This clonotype was seen only a few times. Antigen specificity is unknown. The source of this sequence is a man between 60 and 75 years old in good health. Sequenced material: blood.

CDR3 in amino acids: CASSITGTGGGYTF. The CDR3 DNA sequence: TGTGCCAGCAGCATTACCGGGACAGGCGGTGGCTACACCTTC. The rearrangement links TRBV7-9 to TRBJ1-2, with TRBD1 matching 8 bases. This CDR3 is built from 14 residues. Per the germline V gene, CDR1 is SEHNR and CDR2 is FQNEAQ (reference sequence). With 5 bases clipped from V and 7 bases from J, the junction kept 9 bases outside the gene matches.